The 16 T cell receptor beta chains below were found in one sample sequenced in a study of blood T cell repertoires in COVID-19. The repertoire was sequenced with immunoSEQ multiplex PCR; TCRdb's copy has only in-frame clones and lacks some. This table holds roughly 200,000 clones, around 88% found once. Sequenced sample: peripheral blood. The receptors originated from a man in his forties or fifties with active or convalescent COVID-19.

Here the CDR3 DNA reads TGCGCCAGCAGCCCATCCGGGACAGGGGTCTATGGCTACACCTTC. This codes for CASSPSGTGVYGYTF. The chain uses TRBV5-1 and TRBJ1-2; 10 bases map to TRBD1. The V and J ends lost 4 bases and 4 bases, in that order; junction bases with no gene match: 7. This CDR3 has 15 residues. CDR1 SGHRS and CDR2 YFSETQ come from the germline V gene.

There are a few counts of this clone. CDR3 sequence (DNA): TGTGCCAGCAGAGCCGGGACACCCCTTTACAATGAGCAGTTCTTC. Protein product: CASRAGTPLYNEQFF. The chain has TRBV11-3 and TRBJ2-1; tentative D call: TRBD1 (6 bases). V was pared by 6 bases and J by 4 bases, with 16 bases between. In germline, CDR1 is SGHNT, CDR2 YENEEA. This CDR3 is 15 amino acids long.

The gene calls are TRBV6-5 and TRBJ1-2; a weak D match, TRBD1 (6 bases). The CDR3 spans 14 residues. The germline CDR1 and CDR2 sequences are MNHEY and SVGAGI. The germline V and J ends were trimmed by 5 bases and 4 bases, with 14 bases remaining between them. DNA for the CDR3: TGTGCCAGCAGTCCGGGGGGGGCTCCCTATGGCTACACCTTC. It encodes CASSPGGAPYGYTF.

The chain recombines TRBV24-1 with TRBJ2-1; D gene unclear. With 5 bases removed from V and 8 bases from J, the gap between germline ends came to 15 bases. The CDR3 is 14 amino acids. CDR1 is KGHDR, CDR2 SFDVKD, per germline. This CDR3 reads CATSGSSLFDEQFF. In nucleotides, the CDR3 is TGTGCCACCAGTGGTAGCAGTTTATTCGATGAGCAGTTCTTC.

The V call is TRBV7-9, the J call TRBJ2-7, with 7 bases aligning to TRBD1. CDR3 size: 15 residues. Per germline, CDR1 SEHNR and CDR2 FQNEAQ (reference sequence). The V gene end was trimmed by 6 bases and the J gene end by 2 bases; junction bases not matched to a gene: 10. CDR3 region: CASSLTGQATYEQYF. The CDR3 DNA is TGTGCCAGCAGTCTGACTGGACAGGCCACCTACGAGCAGTACTTC.

The chain links TRBV7-9 to TRBJ2-1, with TRBD2 matching over 12 bases. The CDR3 loop spans 16 amino acids. The J segment lost 9 bases and the V segment lost 5 bases, leaving 11 bases of the junction unmatched. Germline CDR1 SEHNR, CDR2 FQNEAQ (reference sequence). CDR3 sequence (DNA): TGTGCCAGCAGCATACTAGCGGGAGGTGCAGGGGGTGAGCAGTTCTTC. Its translation is CASSILAGGAGGEQFF.

The chain uses TRBV30 and TRBJ1-5; D might be TRBD1 (5 bases). CDR1 is GTSNPN, CDR2 SVGIG, per germline (reference sequence). The CDR3 contains 14 residues. V gave up 3 bases and J gave up 0 bases, with 9 bases separating them. The chain's CDR3 is CAWSGGYSNQPQHF. The CDR3 DNA follows: TGTGCCTGGAGCGGGGGTTATAGCAATCAGCCCCAGCATTTT.

The J gene is TRBJ1-3, the V gene TRBV7-9, with D perhaps matching TRBD1 (6 bases). Trimming removed 5 bases at V and 7 bases at J, with 12 bases between. CDR1 is SEHNR and CDR2 is FQNEAQ in the germline V gene (reference sequence). CDR3 length: 13 residues. This CDR3 reads CASSTDRRNTIYF. The CDR3 nucleotides read TGTGCCAGCAGCACAGACAGGCGTAACACCATATATTTT.

The rearrangement links TRBV3-1 (or the pseudogene TRBV3-2) to TRBJ1-2, with 7 bases matching TRBD1. From germline, CDR1 is LGHDT and CDR2 YNNKEL (reference sequence). V was clipped by 4 bases and J by 4 bases; unmatched bases: 12. The CDR3 covers 16 residues. CDR3 coding DNA: TGTGCCAGCAGCCGACCGTCGACAGGGAGCGGCTATGGCTACACCTTC. Amino acids: CASSRPSTGSGYGYTF.

As to this clone: Other DNA sequences within the sample encode an identical CDR3. The rearrangement links TRBV5-1 to TRBJ2-7; D uncertain. This CDR3 spans 12 amino acids. Trimming cost V 0 bases and J 2 bases, with 3 bases left between them. Germline V gives CDR1 SGHRS, CDR2 YFSETQ. The CDR3 region is CASSLGAYEQYF. The CDR3 DNA follows: TGCGCCAGCAGCTTGGGAGCCTACGAGCAGTACTTC.

This clone came up a few times. The rearrangement uses TRBV2 and TRBJ1-6, with a weak D call TRBD1 (5 bases). The CDR3 loop spans 16 amino acids. Deletions cut 4 bases from V and 10 bases from J, with 20 bases between. Germline loops: CDR1 SNHLY, CDR2 FYNNEI. In nucleotides, the CDR3 is TGTGCCAGCAGTGCGGTAGGACCGGTGGAGGGGTCACCCCTCCACTTT. Translated, it gives CASSAVGPVEGSPLHF.

The chain uses TRBV29-1 and TRBJ2-1; TRBD2 aligns across 7 bases. The CDR3 runs 15 residues. Germline V lookup: CDR1 SQVTM, CDR2 ANQGSEA. Trimming took 3 bases from V and 2 from J; bases not matched to a gene: 7. CDR3 DNA sequence: TGCAGCGTTGAGGGCGCGGGAGTCCCCTACAATGAGCAGTTCTTC. Translating it yields CSVEGAGVPYNEQFF.

This clone was seen just once. The chain combines TRBV5-8 with TRBJ1-5, with D possibly matching TRBD1 (6 bases). In germline, CDR1 is SGHTS, CDR2 YDEGEE. The CDR3 sequence is 15 residues long. V lost 1 base, J lost 2 bases, and 10 bases lay in between. The CDR3 loop is CASSLSPGGNQPQHF. In DNA, the CDR3 is TGTGCCAGCAGCTTGTCCCCAGGGGGCAATCAGCCCCAGCATTTT.

The rearrangement uses TRBV11-2 and TRBJ1-1, with a weak D call TRBD1 (6 bases). The germline V and J ends were trimmed by 5 bases and 1 base, with 20 bases remaining between them. This CDR3 spans 17 amino acids. CDR1 and CDR2 from the germline V gene are SGHAT and FQNNGV. CDR3 sequence: CASSERRDITSNTEAFF. CDR3 DNA sequence: TGTGCCAGCAGCGAACGCCGGGACATAACCTCGAACACTGAAGCTTTCTTT.

The rearrangement uses TRBV7-3 and TRBJ2-1, with 11 bases that match TRBD1. The CDR3 spans 15 residues. After removal of 3 bases from V and 8 bases from J, the junction contained 6 bases not matched to a gene. Germline CDR1 reads SGHTA; CDR2 reads FQGTGA. The CDR3 DNA follows: TGTGCCAGCAGCTTGGGGACAGGGGGTAACGATGAGCAGTTCTTC. This encodes CASSLGTGGNDEQFF.

The chain is built from TRBV11-3 and TRBJ2-3; D perhaps matches TRBD2 (6 bases). V was cut by 1 base and J by 2 bases, with 13 bases left in between. Per germline, CDR1 SGHNT and CDR2 YENEEA. CDR3 length equals 16 residues. CDR3 region: CASSLGGGGATDTQYF. The CDR3 DNA follows: TGTGCCAGCAGCTTAGGTGGAGGAGGGGCCACAGATACGCAGTATTTT.